This TCR beta chain was captured by sequencing in a study of T cells in Graves' hyperthyroidism and ophthalmopathy. The CDR3 has 16 amino acids. Per the germline V gene, CDR1 is SGHTA and CDR2 is FQGTGA. V lost 2 bases, J lost 2 bases, and 14 bases lay in between. Amplified TCR beta CDR3 regions derived from RNA transcripts. First-round RT-PCR targeting the TCR CDR3 was performed with the HTBI primer set. TCRdb redid the calling of the multiplex PCR reads with MiXCR, one entry per CDR3 protein. The repertoire includes 350,000 to 400,000 distinct CDR3 sequences, roughly 14% of them detected once, and 11% sits in the top ten. The source of the PBMCs was around 9 ml of fresh peripheral blood. In this sample, this clonotype turned up a few times.

Sequencing input: blood. The sequence derives from a woman aged 60-75 years with Graves' hyperthyroidism. The rearrangement uses TRBV7-3 and TRBJ2-3; D tentatively fits TRBD1 or TRBD2 (5 bases each). The CDR3 spells CASSLGEGIFTDTQYF. For the CDR3, the DNA is TGTGCCAGCAGCTTAGGAGAGGGGATATTCACAGATACGCAGTATTTT.